This T cell receptor (beta chain) was profiled in a study of blood T cell repertoires in COVID-19. Study at large: Samples taken during acute and convalescent COVID-19 were collected in the United States, Italy and Spain. Nucleic acid was either cDNA or gDNA, and it came from T cells, B-cell-depleted T cells, or PBMCs.

The CDR3 sequence is 14 residues long. Trimming removed 2 bases from V and 6 bases from J, with 13 bases in between. Germline CDR1 SGHTA, CDR2 FQGNSA. The data were produced by immunoSEQ multiplex PCR, yet TCRdb's version contains in-frame clones alone and is incomplete. The table lists around 200,000 clones, 85% to 90% of them singletons, with roughly 20% in the top ten. This chain uses TRBV7-2 with TRBJ1-1; unclear D gene. Sequenced sample: peripheral blood. The sequence was collected from a man in his 70s with active or convalescent COVID-19. CDR3 coding DNA: TGTGCCAGCAGCTTAAGGAGGGATGTGCCTGAAGCTTTCTTT. This translates into CASSLRRDVPEAFF.